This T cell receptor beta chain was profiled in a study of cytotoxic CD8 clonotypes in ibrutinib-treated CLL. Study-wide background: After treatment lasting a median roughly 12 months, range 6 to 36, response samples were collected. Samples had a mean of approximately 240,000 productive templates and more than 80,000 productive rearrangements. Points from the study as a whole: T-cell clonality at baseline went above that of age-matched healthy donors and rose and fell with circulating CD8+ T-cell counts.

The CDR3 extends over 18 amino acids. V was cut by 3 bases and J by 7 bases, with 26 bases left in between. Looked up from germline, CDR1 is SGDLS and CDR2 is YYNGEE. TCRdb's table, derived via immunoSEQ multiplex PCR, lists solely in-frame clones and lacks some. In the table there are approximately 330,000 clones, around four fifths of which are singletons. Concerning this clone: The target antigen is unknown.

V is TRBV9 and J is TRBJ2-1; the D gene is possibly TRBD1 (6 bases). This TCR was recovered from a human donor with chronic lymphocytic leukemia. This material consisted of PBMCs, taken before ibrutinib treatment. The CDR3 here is CASSGVMVGDKSKNEQFF. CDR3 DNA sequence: TGTGCCAGCAGCGGAGTGATGGTTGGGGACAAATCCAAGAATGAGCAGTTCTTC.